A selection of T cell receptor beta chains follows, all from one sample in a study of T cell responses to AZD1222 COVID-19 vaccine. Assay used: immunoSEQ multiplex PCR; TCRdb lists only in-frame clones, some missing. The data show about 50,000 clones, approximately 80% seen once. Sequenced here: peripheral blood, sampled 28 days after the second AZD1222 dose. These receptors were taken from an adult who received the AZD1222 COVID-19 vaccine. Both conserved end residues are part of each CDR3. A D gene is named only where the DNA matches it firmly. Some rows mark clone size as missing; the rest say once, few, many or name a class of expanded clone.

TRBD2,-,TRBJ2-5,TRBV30,CAWSVGLAGVETQYF,TGTGCCTGGAGTGTAGGTCTAGCGGGAGTAGAGACCCAGTACTTC
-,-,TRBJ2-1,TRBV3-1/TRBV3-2,CASSQDGPVGEQFF,TGTGCCAGCAGCCAAGATGGGCCAGTCGGTGAGCAGTTCTTC
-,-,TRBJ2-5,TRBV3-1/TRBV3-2,CASSQSSQETQYF,TGTGCCAGCAGCCAATCTTCCCAAGAGACCCAGTACTTC
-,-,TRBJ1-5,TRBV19,CASSMWGGDGYYQPQHF,TGTGCCAGTAGTATGTGGGGAGGGGACGGATACTATCAGCCCCAGCATTTT
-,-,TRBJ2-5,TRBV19,CASSLGQGQETQYF,TGTGCCAGTAGTTTGGGGCAGGGGCAAGAGACCCAGTACTTC
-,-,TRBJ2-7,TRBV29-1,CSIRNSHSYEQYF,TGCAGCATCCGGAACTCGCACTCCTACGAGCAGTACTTC
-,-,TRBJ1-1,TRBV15,CATRDSLNTEAFF,TGTGCCACCAGGGACAGCTTGAACACTGAAGCTTTCTTT
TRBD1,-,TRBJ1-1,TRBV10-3,CAISEITGANTEAFF,TGTGCCATCAGTGAGATCACAGGGGCGAACACTGAAGCTTTCTTT
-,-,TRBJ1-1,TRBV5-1,CASSLEGELNTEAFF,TGCGCCAGCAGCTTGGAAGGGGAGCTGAACACTGAAGCTTTCTTT
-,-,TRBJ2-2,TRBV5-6,CASSFGSNTGELFF,TGTGCCAGCAGCTTTGGTTCGAACACCGGGGAGCTGTTTTTT
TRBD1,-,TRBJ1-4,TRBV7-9,CASSLRFGGGGDEKLFF,TGTGCCAGCAGTCTCCGGTTCGGGGGAGGGGGCGATGAAAAACTGTTTTTT
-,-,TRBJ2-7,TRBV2,CASSEVAVSYEQYF,TGTGCCAGCAGTGAGGTAGCGGTCTCCTACGAGCAGTACTTC
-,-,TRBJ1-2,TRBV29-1,CSLKEGPYGYTF,TGCAGCCTTAAAGAGGGGCCATATGGCTACACCTTC
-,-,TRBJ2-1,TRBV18,CASSPGRSSYNEQFF,TGTGCCAGCTCACCAGGCAGGAGCTCCTACAATGAGCAGTTCTTC
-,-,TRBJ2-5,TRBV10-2,CASSEVGVETQYF,TGCGCCAGCAGTGAAGTGGGAGTCGAGACCCAGTACTTC
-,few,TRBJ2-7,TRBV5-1,CASSLDHYEQYF,TGCGCCAGCAGCTTGGACCATTACGAGCAGTACTTC
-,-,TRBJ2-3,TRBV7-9,CASSFFAGYTDTQYF,TGTGCCAGCAGCTTCTTCGCGGGCTACACAGATACGCAGTATTTT
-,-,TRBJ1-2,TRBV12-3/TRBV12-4,CASRLGSQGYTF,TGTGCCAGCAGGCTGGGGTCTCAAGGCTACACCTTC
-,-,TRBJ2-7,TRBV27,CASSPWGPVTYEQYF,TGTGCCAGCAGTCCGTGGGGCCCAGTTACCTACGAGCAGTACTTC
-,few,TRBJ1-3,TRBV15,CATSRVVGASGNTIYF,TGTGCCACCAGCAGAGTGGTCGGGGCTTCTGGAAACACCATATATTTT
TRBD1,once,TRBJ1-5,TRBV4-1,CASSQGQGERRNQPQHF,TGCGCCAGCAGCCAAGGGCAGGGGGAGAGGAGGAATCAGCCCCAGCATTTT
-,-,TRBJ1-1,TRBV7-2,CASSSRLSTEAFF,TGTGCCAGCAGCTCACGGTTGAGCACTGAAGCTTTCTTT
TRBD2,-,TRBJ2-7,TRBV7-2,CASSFGLAGGPREQYF,TGTGCCAGCAGCTTTGGACTAGCGGGAGGGCCGCGGGAGCAGTACTTC
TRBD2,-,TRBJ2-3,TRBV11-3,CASSPRTSGGPDTQYF,TGTGCCAGCAGCCCAAGGACTAGCGGGGGGCCAGATACGCAGTATTTT
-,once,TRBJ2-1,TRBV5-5,CASSLGMIYNEQFF,TGTGCCAGCAGCTTAGGGATGATCTACAATGAGCAGTTCTTC
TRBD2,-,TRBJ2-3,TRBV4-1,CASSQEGPSGGRTDTQYF,TGCGCCAGCAGCCAAGAGGGGCCTAGCGGGGGTAGGACAGATACGCAGTATTTT
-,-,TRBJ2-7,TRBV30,CAWSARFYEQYF,TGTGCCTGGAGTGCGAGGTTTTACGAGCAGTACTTC
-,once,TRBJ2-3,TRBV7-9,CASSGELGRTDTQYF,TGTGCCAGCAGCGGAGAGCTGGGACGCACAGATACGCAGTATTTT
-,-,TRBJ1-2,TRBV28,CASRPISNYGYTF,TGTGCCAGCAGGCCCATTAGTAACTATGGCTACACCTTC
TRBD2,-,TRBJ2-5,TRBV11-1,CASSSVSGRAETQYF,TGTGCCAGCAGCTCCGTCAGCGGGAGGGCGGAGACCCAGTACTTC
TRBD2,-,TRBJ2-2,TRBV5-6,CASSMTSGRASTGELFF,TGTGCCAGCAGCATGACTAGCGGGAGGGCTAGCACCGGGGAGCTGTTTTTT
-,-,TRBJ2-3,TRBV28,CASTSIQRGTDTQYF,TGTGCCAGCACCTCCATTCAAAGGGGCACAGATACGCAGTATTTT
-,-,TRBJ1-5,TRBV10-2,CASSERTGTLNDQPQHF,TGCGCCAGCAGTGAGAGAACAGGGACCTTGAACGATCAGCCCCAGCATTTT
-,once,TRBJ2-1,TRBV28,CASKKDADEQFF,TGTGCCAGCAAGAAAGATGCGGATGAGCAGTTCTTC
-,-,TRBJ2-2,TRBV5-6,CASSYRVYTGELFF,TGTGCCAGCAGCTACAGGGTATACACCGGGGAGCTGTTTTTT
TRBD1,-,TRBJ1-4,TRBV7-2,CASRDRGQGVEKLFF,TGTGCCAGCAGGGACAGGGGGCAGGGAGTTGAAAAACTGTTTTTT
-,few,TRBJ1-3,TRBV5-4,CASSFLGQPTGNTIYF,TGTGCCAGCAGCTTTTTAGGGCAGCCAACTGGAAACACCATATATTTT
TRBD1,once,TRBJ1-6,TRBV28,CASSQDRLSSYNSPLHF,TGTGCCAGCAGCCAGGACAGGTTGAGCTCCTATAATTCACCCCTCCACTTT
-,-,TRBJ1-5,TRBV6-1,CASSEGQVNQPQHF,TGTGCCAGCAGTGAAGGACAGGTCAATCAGCCCCAGCATTTT
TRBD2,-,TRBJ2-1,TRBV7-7,CASSATSGGNNEQFF,TGTGCTAGCAGCGCCACTAGCGGGGGTAACAATGAGCAGTTCTTC
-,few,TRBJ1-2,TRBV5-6,CASSLEGTKFYGYTF,TGTGCCAGCAGCTTGGAGGGGACTAAATTCTATGGCTACACCTTC
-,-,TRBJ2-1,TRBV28,CASTGQNFYNEQFF,TGTGCCAGCACTGGTCAAAATTTTTACAATGAGCAGTTCTTC
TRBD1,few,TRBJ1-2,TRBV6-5,CASSIRDRGLYGYTF,TGTGCCAGCAGTATCCGGGACAGGGGGCTTTATGGCTACACCTTC
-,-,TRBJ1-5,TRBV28,CASLQGSWQPQHF,TGTGCCAGCCTGCAGGGAAGTTGGCAGCCCCAGCATTTT
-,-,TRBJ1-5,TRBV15,CATSRAGGSNQPQHF,TGTGCCACCAGCAGAGCTGGTGGAAGCAATCAGCCCCAGCATTTT
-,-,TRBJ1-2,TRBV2,CASSRDIDYGYTF,TGTGCCAGCAGTCGGGACATAGACTATGGCTACACCTTC
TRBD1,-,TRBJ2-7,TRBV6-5,CASSSRAQGVYEQYF,TGTGCCAGCAGTTCCCGGGCCCAGGGGGTATACGAGCAGTACTTC